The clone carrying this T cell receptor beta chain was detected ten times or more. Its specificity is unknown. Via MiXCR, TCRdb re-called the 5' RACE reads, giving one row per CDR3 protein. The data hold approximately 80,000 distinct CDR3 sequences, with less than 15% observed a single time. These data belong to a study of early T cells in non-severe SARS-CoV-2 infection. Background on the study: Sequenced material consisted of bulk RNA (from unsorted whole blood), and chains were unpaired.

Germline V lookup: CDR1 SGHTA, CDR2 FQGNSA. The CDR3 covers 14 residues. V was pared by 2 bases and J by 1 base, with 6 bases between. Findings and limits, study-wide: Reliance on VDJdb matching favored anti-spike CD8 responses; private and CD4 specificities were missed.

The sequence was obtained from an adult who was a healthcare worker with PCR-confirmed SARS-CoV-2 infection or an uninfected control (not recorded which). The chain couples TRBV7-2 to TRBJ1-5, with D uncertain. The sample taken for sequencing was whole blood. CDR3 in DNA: TGTGCCAGCAGCTTAAGGTGGAGCAATCAGCCCCAGCATTTT. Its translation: CASSLRWSNQPQHF. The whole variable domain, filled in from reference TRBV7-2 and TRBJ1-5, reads GAGVSQSPSNKVTEKGKDVELRCDPISGHTALYWYRQSLGQGLEFLIYFQGNSAPDKSGLPSDRFSAERTGGSVSTLTIQRTQQEDSAVYLCASSLRWSNQPQHFGDGTRLSIL.